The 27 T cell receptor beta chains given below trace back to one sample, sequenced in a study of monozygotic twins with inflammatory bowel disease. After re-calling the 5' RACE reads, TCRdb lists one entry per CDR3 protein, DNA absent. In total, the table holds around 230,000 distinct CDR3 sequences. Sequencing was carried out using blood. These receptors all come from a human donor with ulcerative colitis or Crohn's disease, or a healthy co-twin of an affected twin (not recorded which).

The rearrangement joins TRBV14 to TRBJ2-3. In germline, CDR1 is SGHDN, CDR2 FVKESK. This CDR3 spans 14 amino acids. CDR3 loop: CASSPIGGTDTQYF. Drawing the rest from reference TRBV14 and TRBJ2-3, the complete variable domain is EAGVTQFPSHSVIEKGQTVTLRCDPISGHDNLYWYRRVMGKEIKFLLHFVKESKQDESGMPNNRFLAERTGGTYSTLKVQPAELEDSGVYFCASSPIGGTDTQYFGPGTRLTVL.

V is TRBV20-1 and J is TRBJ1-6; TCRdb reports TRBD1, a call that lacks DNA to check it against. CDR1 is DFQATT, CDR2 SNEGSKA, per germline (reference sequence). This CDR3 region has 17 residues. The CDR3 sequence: CSAGTVTQSSYNSPLHF.

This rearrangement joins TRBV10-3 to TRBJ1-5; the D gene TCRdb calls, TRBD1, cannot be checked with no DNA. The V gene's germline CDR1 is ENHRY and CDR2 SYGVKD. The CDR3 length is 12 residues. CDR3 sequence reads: CAIRDTGQPQHF.

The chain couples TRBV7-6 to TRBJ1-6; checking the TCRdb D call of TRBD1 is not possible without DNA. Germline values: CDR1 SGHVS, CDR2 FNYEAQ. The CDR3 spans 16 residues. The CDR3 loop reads CASSLQGPRGSSPLHF.

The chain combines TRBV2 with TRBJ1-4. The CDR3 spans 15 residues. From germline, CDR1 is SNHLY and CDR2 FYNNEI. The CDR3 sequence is CASSETRNVNEKLFF.

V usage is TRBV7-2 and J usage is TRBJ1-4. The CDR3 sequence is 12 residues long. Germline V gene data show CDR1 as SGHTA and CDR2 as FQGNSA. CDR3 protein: CASSFRSGKLFF.

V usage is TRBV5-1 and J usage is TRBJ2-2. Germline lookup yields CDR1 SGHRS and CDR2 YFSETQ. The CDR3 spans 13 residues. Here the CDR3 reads CASSLDATGELFF.

CDR3 in amino acids: CASTSTRDTQYF. V and J are TRBV7-9 and TRBJ2-3; with no DNA, the TCRdb D assignment of TRBD1 cannot be verified. The germline V gene encodes CDR1 SEHNR and CDR2 FQNEAQ (reference sequence). The CDR3 covers 12 residues.

This CDR3 is CASSPILTSGGRYEQYF. The gene calls are TRBV4-1 and TRBJ2-7; TCRdb picks TRBD2, but there is no DNA to check that call. Per the germline V gene, CDR1 is MGHRA and CDR2 is YSYEKL. This CDR3 contains 17 residues.

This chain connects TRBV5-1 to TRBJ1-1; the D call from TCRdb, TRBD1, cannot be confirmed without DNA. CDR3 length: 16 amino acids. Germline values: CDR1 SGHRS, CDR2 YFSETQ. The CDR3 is CASSLIPVGENTEAFF.

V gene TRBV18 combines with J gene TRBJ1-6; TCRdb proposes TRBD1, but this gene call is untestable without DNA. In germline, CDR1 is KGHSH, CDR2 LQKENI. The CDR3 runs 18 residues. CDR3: CASSSQPTQGAVNSPLHF.

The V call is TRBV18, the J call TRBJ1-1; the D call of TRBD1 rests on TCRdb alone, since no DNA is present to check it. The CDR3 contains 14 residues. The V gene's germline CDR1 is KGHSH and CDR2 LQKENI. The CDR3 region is CASSPSGAETEAFF. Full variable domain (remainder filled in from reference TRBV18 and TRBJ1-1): NAGVMQNPRHLVRRRGQEARLRCSPMKGHSHVYWYRQLPEEGLKFMVYLQKENIIDESGMPKERFSAEFPKEGPSILRIQQVVRGDSAAYFCASSPSGAETEAFFGQGTRLTVV.

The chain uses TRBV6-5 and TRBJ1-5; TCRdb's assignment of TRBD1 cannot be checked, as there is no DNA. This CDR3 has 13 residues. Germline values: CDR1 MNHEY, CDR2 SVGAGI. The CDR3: CASKAGLGQPQHF.

The CDR3 is CATSDLIGRGGSDTQYF. V gene TRBV24-1 combines with J gene TRBJ2-3; TCRdb names TRBD2, which stays unverified in the absence of DNA. CDR3 length: 17 residues. Germline loops: CDR1 KGHDR, CDR2 SFDVKD.

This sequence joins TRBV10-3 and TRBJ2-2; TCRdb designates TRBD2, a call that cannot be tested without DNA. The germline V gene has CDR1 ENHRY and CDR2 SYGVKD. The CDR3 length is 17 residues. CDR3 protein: CAIRASSGGGDTGELFF.

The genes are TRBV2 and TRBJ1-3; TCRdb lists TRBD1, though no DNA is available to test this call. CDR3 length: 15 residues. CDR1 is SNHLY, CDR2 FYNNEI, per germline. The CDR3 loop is CASSGVQGFGNTIYF.

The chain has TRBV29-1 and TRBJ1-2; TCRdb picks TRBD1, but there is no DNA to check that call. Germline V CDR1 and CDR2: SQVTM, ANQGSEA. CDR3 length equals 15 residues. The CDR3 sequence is CSGVDGQGGRNGYTF.

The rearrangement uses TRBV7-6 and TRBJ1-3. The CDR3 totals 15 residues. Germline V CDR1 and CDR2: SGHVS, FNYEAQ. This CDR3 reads CASSLRGRTVDTIYF. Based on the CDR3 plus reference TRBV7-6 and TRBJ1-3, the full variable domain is GAGVSQSPRYKVTKRGQDVALRCDPISGHVSLYWYRQALGQGPEFLTYFNYEAQQDKSGLPNDRFSAERPEGSISTLTIQRTEQRDSAMYRCASSLRGRTVDTIYFGEGSWLTVV.

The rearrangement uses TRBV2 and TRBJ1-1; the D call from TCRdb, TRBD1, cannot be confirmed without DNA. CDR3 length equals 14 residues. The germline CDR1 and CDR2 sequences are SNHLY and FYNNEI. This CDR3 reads CASRITGSATEAFF.

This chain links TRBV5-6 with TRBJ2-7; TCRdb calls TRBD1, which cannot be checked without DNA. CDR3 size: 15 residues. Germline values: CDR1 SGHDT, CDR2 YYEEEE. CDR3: CASSPPGRTSYEQYF.

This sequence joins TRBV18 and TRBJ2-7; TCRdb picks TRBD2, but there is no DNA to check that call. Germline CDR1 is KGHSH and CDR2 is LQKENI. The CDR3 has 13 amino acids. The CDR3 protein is CASRNGPTYEQYF.

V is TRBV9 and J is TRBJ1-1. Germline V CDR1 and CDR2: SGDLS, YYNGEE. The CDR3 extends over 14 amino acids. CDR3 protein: CASSAYTSTTEAFF.

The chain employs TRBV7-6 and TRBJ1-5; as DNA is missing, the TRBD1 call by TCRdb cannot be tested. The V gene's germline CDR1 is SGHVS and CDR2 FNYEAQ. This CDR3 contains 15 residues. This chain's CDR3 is CASSSGQGSNQPQHF.

This CDR3 is CASSSGADTQYF. V gene TRBV10-1 combines with J gene TRBJ2-3; lacking DNA, the TRBD1 call made by TCRdb goes unchecked. Germline values: CDR1 WNHNN, CDR2 SYGVQD (reference sequence). This CDR3 is built from 12 residues.

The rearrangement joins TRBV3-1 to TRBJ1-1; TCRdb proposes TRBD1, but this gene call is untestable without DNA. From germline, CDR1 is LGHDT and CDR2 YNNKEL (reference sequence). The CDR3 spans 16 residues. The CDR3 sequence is CASSPTVAPPNTEAFF.

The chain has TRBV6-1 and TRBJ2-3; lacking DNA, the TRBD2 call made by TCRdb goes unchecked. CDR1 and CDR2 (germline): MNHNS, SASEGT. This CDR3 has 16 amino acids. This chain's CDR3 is CASSERRVGGTDTQYF.

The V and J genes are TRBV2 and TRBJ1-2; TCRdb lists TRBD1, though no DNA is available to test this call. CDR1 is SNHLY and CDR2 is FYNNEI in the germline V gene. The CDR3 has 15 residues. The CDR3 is CASSEMGAGNYGYTF.